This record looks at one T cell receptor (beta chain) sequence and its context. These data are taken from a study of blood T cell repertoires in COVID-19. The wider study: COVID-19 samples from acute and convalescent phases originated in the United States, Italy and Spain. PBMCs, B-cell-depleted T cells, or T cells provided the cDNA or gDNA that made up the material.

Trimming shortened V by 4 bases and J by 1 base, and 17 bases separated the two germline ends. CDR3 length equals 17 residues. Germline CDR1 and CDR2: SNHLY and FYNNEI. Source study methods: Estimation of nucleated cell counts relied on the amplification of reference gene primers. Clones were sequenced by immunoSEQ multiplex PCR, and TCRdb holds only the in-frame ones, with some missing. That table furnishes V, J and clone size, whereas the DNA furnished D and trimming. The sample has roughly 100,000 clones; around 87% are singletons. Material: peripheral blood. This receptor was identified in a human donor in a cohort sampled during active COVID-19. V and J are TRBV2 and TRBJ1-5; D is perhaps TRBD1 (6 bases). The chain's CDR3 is CASSVGAKGLSNQPQHF. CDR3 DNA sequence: TGTGCCAGCAGTGTGGGGGCGAAAGGTCTGAGCAATCAGCCCCAGCATTTT.